One sample yielded the 2 T cell receptor beta chains listed below, sequenced in a study of cytomegalovirus exposure and HLA in healthy donors. This PCR relied on a set of 60 Vbeta primers and 13 Jbeta primers. Generated by immunoSEQ multiplex PCR, the TCRdb table keeps only in-frame clones and is missing some. The sample has about 120,000 clones, around 80% seen once; the top ten hold 1.2%. Sequenced: PBMCs. The receptor source for this set is a female donor in good health and CMV-seronegative.

The V call is TRBV2, the J call TRBJ2-1, with 13 bases lining up with TRBD2. Germline CDR1 SNHLY, CDR2 FYNNEI. There are 14 residues in the CDR3. Trimming took 6 bases from V and 15 from J; bases not matched to a gene: 11. This chain's CDR3 is CASRETSGRTVGFF. CDR3 nucleotides: TGTGCCAGCAGGGAGACTAGCGGGAGGACGGTAGGGTTCTTC.

The V and J genes are TRBV29-1 and TRBJ1-2, with D maybe TRBD1 (5 bases). Germline lookup yields CDR1 SQVTM and CDR2 ANQGSEA. V dropped 3 bases and J dropped 3 bases, with 5 bases sitting between them. The length of the CDR3 is 11 residues. CDR3 in amino acids: CSVETDYGYTF. CDR3 DNA sequence: TGCAGCGTTGAGACAGACTATGGCTACACCTTC.